This is a list of T cell receptor beta chains from one sample in a study of cytomegalovirus exposure and HLA in healthy donors. The data were produced by immunoSEQ multiplex PCR, yet TCRdb's version contains in-frame clones alone and is incomplete. The sample consists of about 160,000 clones, approximately 75% of them appearing once. The sequenced material came from PBMCs. Every receptor here comes from a man under 40 in good health and CMV-seropositive. Both conserved end residues are part of each CDR3. A D gene is named only where the DNA matches it firmly. Not every row has a clone size; where given, it reads once, few, many or a size class.

clone size	D gene	V gene	J gene	CDR3 protein	CDR3 DNA
.	.	TRBV11-2	TRBJ2-3	CASSLEGSTQYF	TGTGCCAGCAGCTTAGAAGGGAGTACGCAGTATTTT
.	TRBD1	TRBV6-5	TRBJ2-5	CASSYRTGENQETQYF	TGTGCCAGCAGTTACCGGACAGGGGAAAACCAAGAGACCCAGTACTTC
few	TRBD1	TRBV19	TRBJ1-1	CASSASGQGMNTEAFF	TGTGCCAGTAGTGCCTCTGGACAGGGGATGAACACTGAAGCTTTCTTT
.	TRBD2	TRBV10-3	TRBJ2-1	CAISQASGGPRENEQFF	TGTGCCATCAGCCAGGCTAGCGGGGGGCCAAGGGAAAATGAGCAGTTCTTC
.	TRBD1	TRBV7-8	TRBJ1-4	CASSPRRDRVGEKLFF	TGTGCCAGCAGCCCCCGCCGGGACAGGGTTGGAGAAAAACTGTTTTTT
.	TRBD2	TRBV4-1	TRBJ2-3	CASILLGTSEGPDTQYF	TGCGCCAGCATCCTTCTCGGGACTAGCGAGGGGCCAGATACGCAGTATTTT
.	.	TRBV23-1	TRBJ2-1	CASSQSPGHRSNEQFF	TGCGCCAGCAGTCAATCGCCGGGACACCGTAGCAATGAGCAGTTCTTC
.	TRBD1	TRBV4-1	TRBJ1-2	CASSQPGQGAGNYGYTF	TGCGCCAGCAGCCAGCCGGGACAGGGGGCGGGTAACTATGGCTACACCTTC
.	TRBD1	TRBV6-6	TRBJ1-1	CASRGQGMNTEAFF	TGTGCCAGCAGGGGACAGGGGATGAACACTGAAGCTTTCTTT
.	TRBD2	TRBV15	TRBJ2-1	CATSRDPGGYNEQFF	TGTGCCACCAGCAGAGATCCGGGGGGCTACAATGAGCAGTTCTTC
.	.	TRBV5-4	TRBJ1-2	CASSLVSPTNYGYTF	TGTGCCAGCAGCTTGGTTAGTCCCACTAACTATGGCTACACCTTC
.	.	TRBV9	TRBJ2-3	CASSLLSTDTQYF	TGTGCCAGCAGCTTACTCTCCACAGATACGCAGTATTTT
.	.	TRBV19	TRBJ1-1	CASTRFTEAFF	TGTGCCAGCACCAGGTTCACTGAAGCTTTCTTT
.	.	TRBV25-1	TRBJ2-7	CASRAGDDSYEQYF	TGTGCCAGCAGAGCAGGGGATGACTCCTACGAGCAGTACTTC
few	TRBD1	TRBV2	TRBJ2-7	CASSGTGGYEQYF	TGTGCCAGCAGCGGGACAGGGGGCTACGAGCAGTACTTC
.	TRBD1	TRBV5-1	TRBJ2-7	CASSWDRGYEQYF	TGCGCCAGCAGCTGGGACAGGGGCTACGAGCAGTACTTC
.	TRBD1	TRBV18	TRBJ1-1	CASSWGQENTEAFF	TGTGCCAGCTCATGGGGACAGGAGAACACTGAAGCTTTCTTT
.	.	TRBV6-6	TRBJ2-5	CASSSAHGETQYF	TGTGCCAGCAGTTCGGCCCACGGGGAGACCCAGTACTTC
.	TRBD1	TRBV19	TRBJ1-5	CASNPRTGNNGQPQHF	TGTGCCAGTAATCCTAGGACAGGGAATAATGGACAGCCCCAGCATTTT
.	.	TRBV27	TRBJ1-4	CASSTNRDPNEKLFF	TGTGCCAGCAGTACAAACAGGGACCCTAATGAAAAACTGTTTTTT
.	.	TRBV29-1	TRBJ1-1	CSVKGLNTEAFF	TGCAGCGTAAAGGGGTTAAACACTGAAGCTTTCTTT
.	TRBD2	TRBV19	TRBJ2-1	CASSGTSGGINEQFF	TGTGCCAGTAGCGGGACTAGCGGGGGGATCAATGAGCAGTTCTTC
.	TRBD1	TRBV6-1	TRBJ2-5	CASSASRAAGGTQYF	TGTGCCAGCAGTGCATCCAGGGCCGCAGGGGGGACCCAGTACTTC
.	.	TRBV14	TRBJ1-1	CASSPQLDTEAFF	TGTGCCAGCAGTCCACAGTTGGACACTGAAGCTTTCTTT
once	.	TRBV28	TRBJ2-1	CASTRASQGYNEQFF	TGTGCCAGCACCCGCGCCAGTCAGGGGTACAATGAGCAGTTCTTC
once	TRBD2	TRBV5-1	TRBJ2-1	CASSLSLAGVNEQFF	TGCGCCAGCAGCTTGAGTCTAGCGGGGGTCAATGAGCAGTTCTTC
few	TRBD1	TRBV25-1	TRBJ2-2	CASSGTGRSGELFF	TGTGCCAGCAGTGGGACAGGGAGATCCGGGGAGCTGTTTTTT
.	.	TRBV4-1	TRBJ1-2	CASSQDITGFYGYTF	TGCGCCAGCAGCCAAGATATCACCGGGTTCTATGGCTACACCTTC
.	.	TRBV4-3	TRBJ1-4	CASSQGWANEKLFF	TGCGCCAGCAGCCAAGGGTGGGCGAATGAAAAACTGTTTTTT
.	.	TRBV28	TRBJ1-3	CASRSTGNSGNTIYF	TGTGCCAGCAGATCGACAGGCAACTCTGGAAACACCATATATTTT
.	TRBD1	TRBV28	TRBJ2-2	CASSFTPGTGGTGELFF	TGTGCCAGCAGTTTTACCCCCGGGACAGGGGGCACCGGGGAGCTGTTTTTT
.	TRBD1	TRBV6-1	TRBJ2-7	CASSEAGTGGFYEQYF	TGTGCCAGCAGTGAAGCGGGGACAGGGGGCTTTTACGAGCAGTACTTC
.	TRBD1	TRBV5-1	TRBJ2-5	CASSSNTGGAAETQYF	TGCGCCAGCAGCTCAAATACAGGGGGCGCGGCAGAGACCCAGTACTTC
.	.	TRBV29-1	TRBJ2-1	CSVTQTRGEQFF	TGCAGCGTAACCCAGACCAGAGGGGAGCAGTTCTTC
.	.	TRBV2	TRBJ1-1	CASRSQGFGTEAFF	TGTGCCAGCAGGTCACAGGGTTTTGGGACTGAAGCTTTCTTT
.	TRBD1	TRBV28	TRBJ2-7	CASSSPQRGQDEQYF	TGTGCCAGCAGTTCTCCCCAGAGGGGGCAGGACGAGCAGTACTTC
.	.	TRBV2	TRBJ2-7	CASSDDRISYEQYF	TGTGCCAGCAGTGACGACAGAATCTCCTACGAGCAGTACTTC
.	TRBD1	TRBV29-1	TRBJ2-7	CSVEGTGTVDEQYF	TGCAGCGTTGAAGGCACAGGGACAGTCGACGAGCAGTACTTC
.	TRBD2	TRBV6-4	TRBJ2-3	CASSDSSGGQDTQYF	TGTGCCAGCAGTGACTCTAGCGGGGGGCAAGATACGCAGTATTTT
.	TRBD1	TRBV9	TRBJ2-7	CASSVGATGVDEQYF	TGTGCCAGCAGCGTAGGGGCTACAGGGGTCGACGAGCAGTACTTC
.	TRBD2	TRBV27	TRBJ2-1	CASSLEIAGVVEQFF	TGTGCCAGCAGTTTAGAGATAGCGGGGGTGGTTGAGCAGTTCTTC
few	TRBD2	TRBV9	TRBJ2-2	CASSRWTSGTGELFF	TGTGCCAGCAGCAGATGGACTAGCGGGACCGGGGAGCTGTTTTTT
.	.	TRBV10-3	TRBJ2-7	CAISESTVFGEQYF	TGTGCCATCAGTGAGTCAACAGTTTTTGGGGAGCAGTACTTC
.	.	TRBV4-1	TRBJ2-7	CASSRPGVYEQYF	TGCGCCAGCAGCCGACCGGGGGTCTACGAGCAGTACTTC
.	.	TRBV29-1	TRBJ2-5	CSVARSRETQYF	TGCAGCGTTGCACGTAGCCGGGAGACCCAGTACTTC
.	TRBD1	TRBV27	TRBJ2-7	CASSWSVQGATEQYF	TGTGCCAGCAGTTGGAGCGTACAGGGGGCTACGGAGCAGTACTTC
.	.	TRBV7-9	TRBJ2-5	CASSALGHGKETQYF	TGTGCCAGCAGCGCACTGGGACATGGGAAAGAGACCCAGTACTTC
.	TRBD1	TRBV5-4	TRBJ1-2	CASSWNLGGQGVGYTF	TGTGCCAGCAGCTGGAATCTCGGGGGACAGGGAGTTGGCTACACCTTC
.	.	TRBV6-1	TRBJ2-1	CASSVLEYNEQFF	TGTGCCAGCAGTGTTCTAGAGTACAATGAGCAGTTCTTC